What follows is one TCR beta chain and its context. The germline V gene encodes CDR1 SGHDT and CDR2 YYEEEE. The V gene end was trimmed by 5 bases and the J gene end by 6 bases; junction bases not matched to a gene: 6. The CDR3 length is 13 residues. In the authors' workflow: Estimates of nucleated cell counts were drawn from the amplification of reference gene primers. Here immunoSEQ multiplex PCR was the method, and the copy in TCRdb shows in-frame clones only, minus some. For V, J and clone size, that table is used; D and trimming come from the DNA. The table has approximately 74,000 clones, approximately 88% seen once. This sample is drawn from a study of blood T cell repertoires in COVID-19. Turning to the study itself: The samples span acute and convalescent COVID-19 from the United States, Italy and Spain. T cells, B-cell-depleted T cells, or PBMCs provided the cDNA or gDNA that served as material.

This clonotype was obtained from an elderly man with active or convalescent COVID-19. The rearrangement uses TRBV5-6 and TRBJ2-7, with 9 bases fitting TRBD1. The sequencing input was peripheral blood. Written as DNA, the CDR3 is TGTGCCAGCAGAACCGGGACAGGGACCGAGCAGTACTTC. As protein: CASRTGTGTEQYF.